One and the same sample provided the 24 T cell receptor beta chains below, sequenced in a study of blood T cell repertoires in COVID-19. The assay was immunoSEQ multiplex PCR, and TCRdb's table has in-frame clones only and misses some. Of around 320,000 clones in the sample, about nine tenths are singletons; the top ten hold 6.9%. The sample taken for sequencing was peripheral blood. These receptors were taken from a woman in her thirties who had recovered from COVID-19.

This clone has only one observation. The J gene is TRBJ1-2, the V gene TRBV24-1; TRBD1 aligns across 9 bases. Per the germline V gene, CDR1 is KGHDR and CDR2 is SFDVKD. CDR3 size: 16 residues. V trimming: 0 bases; J trimming: 4 bases; junction bases outside the gene matches: 5. Here the CDR3 reads CATSDLGGQGLYGYTF. CDR3 DNA: TGTGCCACCAGTGATTTGGGGGGACAGGGCCTCTATGGCTACACCTTC.

The chain joins TRBV7-2 to TRBJ2-7, with D unresolved. The V gene's germline CDR1 is SGHTA and CDR2 FQGNSA. The CDR3 is 13 residues long. Trimming took 5 bases from V and 5 from J, leaving 13 bases between them. CDR3 nucleotide sequence: TGTGCCAGCAGCCTTGGTCGACGGGACGAGCAGTACTTC. Protein: CASSLGRRDEQYF.

This chain links TRBV28 with TRBJ1-5, with 8 positions matching TRBD1. V shed 4 bases and J 2 bases; nucleotides not matched to a gene: 7. From germline, CDR1 is MDHEN and CDR2 SYDVKM. This CDR3 contains 16 residues. The CDR3 sequence: CASSSPDRVGNQPQHF. The CDR3 DNA follows: TGTGCCAGCAGTTCCCCGGACAGGGTCGGCAATCAGCCCCAGCATTTT.

The V gene is TRBV24-1, the J gene TRBJ2-2; D unclear. Germline V gene sequence: CDR1 KGHDR, CDR2 SFDVKD. V was pared by 3 bases and J by 6 bases, with 10 bases between. This CDR3 contains 14 residues. For the CDR3, the DNA is TGTGCCACCAGTGATCGGAGTGGATCCGGGGAGCTGTTTTTT. Translation: CATSDRSGSGELFF.

The chain links TRBV27 to TRBJ2-1; 9 bases are a match to TRBD2. V was pared by 6 bases and J by 4 bases, with 7 bases of the junction left unmatched. Germline CDR1 reads MNHEY; CDR2 reads SMNVEV (reference sequence). This CDR3 is built from 15 residues. CDR3: CASSPLAGNYNEQFF. DNA for the CDR3: TGTGCCAGCAGCCCCCTAGCGGGGAATTACAATGAGCAGTTCTTC.

The chain is built from TRBV28 and TRBJ1-1, with 8 bases aligning to TRBD1. The CDR3 extends over 14 amino acids. V trimming: 5 bases; J trimming: 5 bases; junction bases outside the gene matches: 7. Germline V lookup: CDR1 MDHEN, CDR2 SYDVKM. In DNA, the CDR3 is TGTGCCAGCAGTCTGGACAGGGTTGGGACTGAAGCTTTCTTT. Its translation: CASSLDRVGTEAFF.

The V call is TRBV5-1, the J call TRBJ2-3, with 10 nucleotides matching TRBD1. The CDR3 totals 18 residues. With V trimmed by 5 bases and J by 0 bases, 12 bases remained unmatched. CDR1 is SGHRS, CDR2 YFSETQ, per germline. DNA for the CDR3: TGCGCCAGCAGGCGAGGACAGGGGGAGAGAGTTAGCACAGATACGCAGTATTTT. It yields the protein CASRRGQGERVSTDTQYF.

V usage is TRBV28 and J usage is TRBJ1-5; no clear D gene. Trimming removed 6 bases from V and 3 bases from J, with 18 bases in between. The germline CDR1 and CDR2 sequences are MDHEN and SYDVKM. The CDR3 runs 16 residues. CDR3 in amino acids: CASRKEQSPLNQPQHF. The CDR3 nucleotides are TGTGCCAGCAGGAAGGAGCAGTCACCCCTCAATCAGCCCCAGCATTTT.

The chain employs TRBV27 and TRBJ1-2; 7 nucleotides line up with TRBD1. Germline values: CDR1 MNHEY, CDR2 SMNVEV (reference sequence). The CDR3 runs 12 residues. With 5 bases clipped from V and 4 bases from J, the junction kept 1 base outside the gene matches. This CDR3 is CASSPGGYGYTF. The CDR3 coding sequence is TGTGCCAGCAGTCCAGGGGGCTATGGCTACACCTTC.

This rearrangement joins TRBV4-3 to TRBJ1-5, with D uncertain. The length of the CDR3 is 15 residues. Germline lookup yields CDR1 LGHNA and CDR2 YSLEER. The V and J ends lost 0 bases and 4 bases respectively, with 10 bases between them. CDR3 sequence reads: CASSQELFSNQPQHF. Here the CDR3 DNA reads TGCGCCAGCAGCCAAGAGTTGTTTAGTAATCAGCCCCAGCATTTT.

The count of this clone is one. The V and J genes are TRBV5-1 and TRBJ2-2; 8 positions agree with TRBD1. The CDR3 totals 16 residues. V shed 4 bases, J shed 7 bases, and the junction held 12 bases outside the gene matches. Germline CDR1 and CDR2: SGHRS and YFSETQ. The DNA of the CDR3 is TGCGCCAGCAGCCCCCCGGGCAGGGGGCAGGGCGGGGAGCTGTTTTTT. It yields the protein CASSPPGRGQGGELFF.

The CDR3 DNA reads as TGCGCCAGCAGCCAAGAGCGGACAGGGCCGGATACGCAGTATTTT. Encoded protein: CASSQERTGPDTQYF. The V and J genes are TRBV4-3 and TRBJ2-3; 8 positions match TRBD1. Per germline, CDR1 LGHNA and CDR2 YSLEER. Losses at the gene ends were 0 bases for V and 6 bases for J; bases not matched to a gene: 5. The CDR3 consists of 15 residues.

The chain combines TRBV2 with TRBJ1-1; 7 nucleotides agree with TRBD1. Germline CDR1 SNHLY, CDR2 FYNNEI. The CDR3 is 14 amino acids. J was trimmed by 1 base and V by 5 bases; bases with no gene match: 4. For the CDR3, the DNA is TGTGCCAGCAGTTTGGGACAGCAGAACACTGAAGCTTTCTTT. Its protein product is CASSLGQQNTEAFF.

This chain joins TRBV5-5 and TRBJ1-6; D uncertain. This CDR3 region has 13 residues. CDR1 SGHKS and CDR2 YYEKEE come from the germline V gene (reference sequence). V lost 3 bases and J lost 9, with 10 bases in between. The CDR3 DNA reads as TGTGCCAGCAGCTATGAGGGCGGTTCACCCCTCCACTTT. Translation: CASSYEGGSPLHF.

This rearrangement joins TRBV6-2 or TRBV6-3 to TRBJ1-6; 7 bases are shared with TRBD1. The germline CDR1 and CDR2 sequences are MNHEY and SVGEGT. The CDR3 totals 18 residues. V was pared by 7 bases and J by 4 bases, with 16 bases of the junction left unmatched. In nucleotides, the CDR3 is TGTGCCAGCACCCCCGATGCGCGCAAACAGGGGTATAATTCACCCCTCCACTTT. Translated, it gives CASTPDARKQGYNSPLHF.

The rearrangement links TRBV27 to TRBJ1-2; TRBD1 matches 8 bases. The J segment lost 4 bases and the V segment lost 4 bases, leaving 17 bases of the junction unmatched. Germline V lookup: CDR1 MNHEY, CDR2 SMNVEV (reference sequence). The CDR3 consists of 18 residues. CDR3 nucleotides: TGTGCCAGCAGTTCCATCGTCAGGACAGGGAGGTGGAGCTATGGCTACACCTTC. Amino acids: CASSSIVRTGRWSYGYTF.

The V call is TRBV9, the J call TRBJ1-2; no clear D. Trimming took 3 bases from V and 5 from J, leaving 11 bases between them. The germline gives CDR1 SGDLS, CDR2 YYNGEE. The CDR3 has 13 amino acids. CDR3: CASSAQSAYGYTF. The CDR3 DNA reads TGTGCCAGCAGCGCCCAGTCCGCATATGGCTACACCTTC.

V gene TRBV30 combines with J gene TRBJ1-5; D remains ambiguous. The germline V and J ends were trimmed by 2 bases and 0 bases, with 11 bases remaining between them. Germline loops: CDR1 GTSNPN, CDR2 SVGIG (reference sequence). The CDR3 extends over 15 amino acids. CDR3 coding DNA: TGTGCCTGGAGTCTGCGGGCCACTAGCAATCAGCCCCAGCATTTT. Its protein product is CAWSLRATSNQPQHF. Based on the CDR3 plus reference TRBV30 and TRBJ1-5, the full variable domain is SQTIHQWPATLVQPVGSPLSLECTVEGTSNPNLYWYRQAAGRGLQLLFYSVGIGQISSEVPQNLSASRPQDRQFILSSKKLLLSDSGFYLCAWSLRATSNQPQHFGDGTRLSIL.

This clone was observed many times. The chain recombines TRBV2 with TRBJ1-5; the D is unclear. V was pared by 2 bases and J by 2 bases, with 10 bases between. CDR3 length equals 15 residues. Germline V CDR1 and CDR2: SNHLY, FYNNEI. The CDR3: CASSEYLVGNQPQHF. The CDR3 nucleotides read TGTGCCAGCAGTGAATATCTAGTTGGCAATCAGCCCCAGCATTTT.

The J gene is TRBJ1-5, the V gene TRBV6-4; 8 nucleotides align to TRBD1. Trimming took 4 bases from V and 6 from J; bases not matched to a gene: 2. CDR3 size: 13 residues. Germline lookup yields CDR1 MRHNA and CDR2 SNTAGT. The DNA of the CDR3 is TGTGCCAGCAGTGCCACAGGGGGTCAGCCCCAGCATTTT. This sequence encodes CASSATGGQPQHF.

This chain connects TRBV18 to TRBJ1-1, with a possible D match to TRBD1 (6 bases). The germline CDR1 and CDR2 sequences are KGHSH and LQKENI. V shed 2 bases and J shed 0 bases, with 13 bases lying between them. The length of the CDR3 is 16 residues. The CDR3 DNA sequence: TGTGCCAGCTCACCATGGGATCAGGGGATGAACACTGAAGCTTTCTTT. This gives the protein CASSPWDQGMNTEAFF. The complete variable domain, with remaining parts taken from reference TRBV18 and TRBJ1-1, reads NAGVMQNPRHLVRRRGQEARLRCSPMKGHSHVYWYRQLPEEGLKFMVYLQKENIIDESGMPKERFSAEFPKEGPSILRIQQVVRGDSAAYFCASSPWDQGMNTEAFFGQGTRLTVV.

The chain uses TRBV30 and TRBJ2-1; the match to TRBD1 covers 9 bases. This CDR3 region has 15 residues. CDR1 is GTSNPN, CDR2 SVGIG, per germline (reference sequence). V lost 3 bases to trimming and J lost 3 bases; unmatched junction nucleotides: 6. The CDR3 bases are TGTGCCTGGAGATCCGGGACAGGGAGCTACAATGAGCAGTTCTTC. Its protein product is CAWRSGTGSYNEQFF.

The sample holds one count of this clone. V and J are TRBV12-3 or TRBV12-4 and TRBJ1-1, with 9 bases matching TRBD1. CDR3 length: 13 residues. Germline trimming cut 7 bases from V and 3 bases from J; bases unmatched to any gene: 3. The CDR3 reads CASMGQGYTEAFF. The CDR3 DNA reads TGTGCCAGCATGGGACAGGGATACACTGAAGCTTTCTTT.

This chain links TRBV16 with TRBJ2-7; the D is unclear. The CDR3 sequence is 11 residues long. The germline V gene has CDR1 KGHSY and CDR2 FQNENV. Trimming stripped 5 bases from V and 4 bases from J, with 6 bases between. The CDR3 nucleotides are TGTGCCAGCAGCGTCAAATACGAGCAGTACTTC. Amino acid sequence: CASSVKYEQYF.